A single sample gave rise to the 5 T cell receptor beta chains below, sequenced in a study of cytomegalovirus exposure and HLA in healthy donors. The primer mix had 60 Vbeta and 13 Jbeta primers. Sequenced by immunoSEQ multiplex PCR; TCRdb stores in-frame clones only, minus some. The sample shows more than 100,000 clones, 80% of them seen only once. Material: PBMCs. The receptors shown here come from a middle-aged man in good health and CMV-seronegative.

To note about this clone: At one of its ends the junction is not consistent with the germline gene, which may arise from a read error. V and J are TRBV2 and TRBJ1-2; D gene unclear. This CDR3 comprises 16 residues. From germline, CDR1 is SNHLY and CDR2 FYNNEI. CDR3 nucleotides: TGTGCCAGCAGGGAAGGATTTTCAGTGTATAACTATGGCTACACCTTC. It codes for CASREGFSVYNYGYTF.

Turning to this clone: The junction departs from the called germline gene at one end, perhaps through a read error. The chain uses TRBV10-3 and TRBJ2-2, with D tentatively TRBD1 (7 bases). The CDR3 totals 14 residues. Germline assignment: CDR1 ENHRY and CDR2 SYGVKD. The CDR3 reads CAITAGGTTGELFF. CDR3 DNA sequence: TGTGCGATCACTGCAGGGGGGACCACCGGGGAGCTGTTTTTT.

V usage is TRBV5-5 and J usage is TRBJ2-1; D gene ambiguous. In germline, CDR1 is SGHKS, CDR2 YYEKEE (reference sequence). Trimming removed 3 bases from V and 0 bases from J, with 19 bases in between. The CDR3 runs to 18 residues. The CDR3 region has the DNA TGTGCCAGCAGCTCTCGCTTTAGATCGGTTTCCTCCTACAATGAGCAGTTCTTC. It is translated as CASSSRFRSVSSYNEQFF. Together with reference TRBV5-5 and TRBJ2-1, the CDR3 gives the full variable domain: DAGVTQSPTHLIKTRGQQVTLRCSPISGHKSVSWYQQVLGQGPQFIFQYYEKEERGRGNFPDRFSARQFPNYSSELNVNALLLGDSALYLCASSSRFRSVSSYNEQFFGPGTRLTVL.

The rearrangement links TRBV30 to TRBJ2-1; D gene ambiguous. V lost 2 bases, J lost 12 bases, and 11 bases lay in between. CDR3 length: 11 amino acids. CDR1 and CDR2 (germline): GTSNPN, SVGIG (reference sequence). The CDR3 region has the DNA TGTGCCTGGAGTAGACTCTCGGGGCAGTTCTTC. It specifies CAWSRLSGQFF. Filled out from reference TRBV30 and TRBJ2-1, the complete variable domain reads SQTIHQWPATLVQPVGSPLSLECTVEGTSNPNLYWYRQAAGRGLQLLFYSVGIGQISSEVPQNLSASRPQDRQFILSSKKLLLSDSGFYLCAWSRLSGQFFGPGTRLTVL.

The gene calls are TRBV30 and TRBJ2-3; D uncertain. Germline values: CDR1 GTSNPN, CDR2 SVGIG (reference sequence). The V and J ends lost 5 bases and 3 bases respectively, with 15 bases between them. The CDR3 loop spans 14 amino acids. Here the CDR3 reads CAWDPRGRTDTQYF. The CDR3 DNA is TGTGCCTGGGATCCTAGAGGCCGGACAGATACGCAGTATTTT.